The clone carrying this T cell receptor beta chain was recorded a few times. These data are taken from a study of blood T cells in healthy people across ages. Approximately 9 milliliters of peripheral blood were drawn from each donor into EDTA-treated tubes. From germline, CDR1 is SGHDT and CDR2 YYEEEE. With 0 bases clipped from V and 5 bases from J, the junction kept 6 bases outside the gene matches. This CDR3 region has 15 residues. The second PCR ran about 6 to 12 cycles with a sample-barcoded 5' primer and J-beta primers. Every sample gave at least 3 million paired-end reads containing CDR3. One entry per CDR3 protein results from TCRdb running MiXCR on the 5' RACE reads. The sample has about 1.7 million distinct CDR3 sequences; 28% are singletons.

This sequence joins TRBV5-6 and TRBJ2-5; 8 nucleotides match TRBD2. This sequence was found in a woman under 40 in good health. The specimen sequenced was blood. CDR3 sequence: CASSLGSRLAETQYF. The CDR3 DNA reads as TGTGCCAGCAGCTTGGGGAGTCGACTAGCGGAGACCCAGTACTTC.